Presented here are 8 T cell receptor beta chains from one specimen sequenced in a study of T cells after yellow fever vaccination. Each CDR3 protein is one row after TCRdb ran MiXCR on the 5' RACE reads. The table has around 260,000 distinct CDR3 sequences, about 5% seen once. Sequences were derived from CD4+ T cells sorted from PBMCs, sampled on the day of the yellow fever booster vaccination. These receptors all stem from a man between 18 and 29 years old who received the YFV17D yellow fever vaccine.

The chain uses TRBV12-3 or TRBV12-4 and TRBJ1-5; TRBD1 matches at 10 bases. The CDR3 consists of 15 residues. Trimming removed 5 bases from V and 5 bases from J; junction bases left unmatched: 6. CDR3 DNA: TGTGCCAGCAGTAGCCCGGACAGGGGGTATCAGCCCCAGCATTTT. This encodes CASSSPDRGYQPQHF.

V is TRBV20-1 and J is TRBJ2-7, with TRBD2 matching 9 bases. V trimming: 5 bases; J trimming: 5 bases; junction bases outside the gene matches: 10. Germline values: CDR1 DFQATT, CDR2 SNEGSKA (reference sequence). The CDR3 consists of 14 residues. CDR3 amino acids: CSALNQGLAHEQYF. The CDR3 nucleotides are TGCAGTGCTCTCAACCAGGGACTAGCCCACGAGCAGTACTTC.

Ten or more counts support this clonotype. The CDR3 DNA follows: TGTGCCAGCAGTACTAGCCAAGAGACCCAGTACTTC. Translation gives CASSTSQETQYF. The chain uses TRBV6-5 and TRBJ2-5, with D perhaps matching TRBD2 (5 bases). The length of the CDR3 is 12 residues. Germline CDR1 MNHEY, CDR2 SVGAGI. With 5 bases removed from V and 1 base from J, the gap between germline ends came to 5 bases.

V is TRBV20-1 and J is TRBJ1-1; perhaps TRBD1 as D (5 bases). Germline values: CDR1 DFQATT, CDR2 SNEGSKA (reference sequence). The CDR3 has 17 residues. Trimming took 6 bases from V and 7 from J, leaving 30 bases between them. CDR3 in DNA: TGCAGTGCCAAACGGGGGTCCCTGCGCAGTGCGGCCTATGAAGCTTTCTTT. It translates to CSAKRGSLRSAAYEAFF.

This clonotype was seen repeatedly, ten times or more. The chain has TRBV29-1 and TRBJ1-5; D remains unclear. Per germline, CDR1 SQVTM and CDR2 ANQGSEA. The CDR3 is 16 amino acids. CDR3 sequence reads: CTPPPSTRWGNQPQHF. The DNA of the CDR3 is TGCACCCCCCCCCCTTCCACCCGATGGGGCAATCAGCCCCAGCATTTT.

There are many counts of this clonotype. V usage is TRBV7-3 and J usage is TRBJ2-3; D is possibly TRBD1 (6 bases). The CDR3 contains 14 residues. Trimming shortened V by 4 bases and J by 6 bases, and 14 bases separated the two germline ends. Germline V gene sequence: CDR1 SGHTA, CDR2 FQGTGA. The DNA for the CDR3 is TGTGCCAGCAGCTCCTCGACAGGATATGATACGCAGTATTTT. Its protein is CASSSSTGYDTQYF.

Ten or more counts support this clonotype. V and J are TRBV4-1 and TRBJ2-3; TRBD2 matches 15 bases. Germline CDR1 and CDR2: MGHRA and YSYEKL. This CDR3 is built from 14 residues. Unmatched junction bases numbered 4, after V lost 9 bases and J lost 6 bases. Here the CDR3 reads CASGTSGGRDTQYF. The CDR3 bases are TGCGCCAGTGGGACTAGCGGGGGGAGGGATACGCAGTATTTT.

The chain employs TRBV5-5 and TRBJ2-7, with TRBD1 identical over 10 bases. V lost 4 bases to trimming and J lost 11 bases; unmatched junction nucleotides: 9. This CDR3 contains 13 residues. Germline CDR1 is SGHKS and CDR2 is YYEKEE (reference sequence). CDR3 sequence reads: CASSPGQGSTEYF. The CDR3 coding sequence is TGTGCCAGCAGCCCGGGACAGGGGAGTACGGAGTACTTC.